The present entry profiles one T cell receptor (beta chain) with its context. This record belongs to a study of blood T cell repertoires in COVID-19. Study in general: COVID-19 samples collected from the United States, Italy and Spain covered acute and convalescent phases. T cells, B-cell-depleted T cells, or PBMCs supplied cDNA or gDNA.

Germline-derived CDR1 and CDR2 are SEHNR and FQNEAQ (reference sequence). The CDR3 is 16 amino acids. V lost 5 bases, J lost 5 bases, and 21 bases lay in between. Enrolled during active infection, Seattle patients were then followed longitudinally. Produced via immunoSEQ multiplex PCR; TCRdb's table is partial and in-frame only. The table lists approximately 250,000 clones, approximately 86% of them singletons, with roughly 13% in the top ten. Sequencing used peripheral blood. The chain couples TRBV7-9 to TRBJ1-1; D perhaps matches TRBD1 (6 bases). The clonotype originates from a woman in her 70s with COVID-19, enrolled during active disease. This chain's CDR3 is CASSPDRSPDGTEAFF. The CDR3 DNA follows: TGTGCCAGCAGCCCCGACAGGTCCCCAGATGGGACTGAAGCTTTCTTT.